This T cell receptor beta chain was recorded in a study of identical twins. Study observations and caveats: A partial confounding effect on zero-insertion analyses could come from invariant MAIT and iNKT cells. Out-of-frame alpha sequences shared between twins exhibited an excess of low generation probability.

Template switching (which added a universal primer site) was used, and cDNA carried unique molecular identifiers. MiXCR was run by TCRdb on the 5' RACE reads, yielding one entry per CDR3 protein. The sample lists around 370,000 distinct CDR3 sequences, roughly 10% occurring once. The sample holds a few counts of this clonotype. Its cognate antigen is unknown. CDR1 LNHDA and CDR2 SQIVND come from the germline V gene (reference sequence). The CDR3 is 11 residues long. The V gene lost 10 bases and the J gene lost 8 bases, with 12 bases spanning the gap. V is TRBV19 and J is TRBJ2-1; no reliable D call. The sequenced sample was naive T cells sorted from blood. The source of this sequence is a woman between 50 and 59 years old in good health. The CDR3 loop reads CAITAPDEQFF. In DNA, the CDR3 is TGTGCCATTACCGCCCCGGATGAGCAGTTCTTC. Full variable domain (rest looked up from reference TRBV19 and TRBJ2-1): DGGITQSPKYLFRKEGQNVTLSCEQNLNHDAMYWYRQDPGQGLRLIYYSQIVNDFQKGDIAEGYSVSREKKESFPLTVTSAQKNPTAFYLCAITAPDEQFFGPGTRLTVL.